The 28 T cell receptor beta chains given below trace back to one sample, sequenced in a study of Graves' ophthalmopathy and Graves' hyperthyroidism. RNA transcripts served as template for amplifying TCR beta CDR3 sequences. Investigators did first-round RT-PCR with HTBI primers, then second-round multiplex PCR. TCRdb re-analysed the multiplex PCR reads in MiXCR, keeping a single row per CDR3 protein. The sample shows 400,000 to 500,000 distinct CDR3 sequences, under 25% of them seen only once. Sequencing was carried out using peripheral blood. The receptor source for this set is a woman in her late teens or twenties with stable Graves' hyperthyroidism.

This clonotype was observed at least ten times. The rearrangement joins TRBV19 to TRBJ1-5, with D maybe TRBD1 (6 bases). Per germline, CDR1 LNHDA and CDR2 SQIVND (reference sequence). CDR3 length: 13 amino acids. V lost 10 bases and J lost 6, with 16 bases in between. The DNA for the CDR3 is TGTGCCATAGCCTCACAACAGGGTCAGCCCCAGCATTTT. Translated: CAIASQQGQPQHF.

A note on this clonotype: Given the absence of the conserved phenylalanine or tryptophan at the CDR3 end, a read error is likely. V is TRBV28 and J is TRBJ1-1; perhaps TRBD1 as D (5 bases). Germline V gives CDR1 MDHEN, CDR2 SYDVKM. Trimming removed 8 bases at V and 2 bases at J, with 9 bases between. The length of the CDR3 is 12 residues. CDR3 bases: TGTGCCAGCGGGGCAGCTAACACTGAAGCTTTCTCT. Translated, it gives CASGAANTEAFS.

This clonotype was picked up a small number of times. The rearrangement links TRBV11-2 to TRBJ2-7; TRBD2 aligns across 12 bases. This CDR3 region has 15 residues. Germline V gene sequence: CDR1 SGHAT, CDR2 FQNNGV. V was pared by 5 bases and J by 0 bases, with 2 bases of the junction left unmatched. The CDR3 DNA sequence: TGTGCCAGCAGCATGGGACTAGCGGGCTCCTACGAGCAGTACTTC. Translation gives CASSMGLAGSYEQYF.

Remarks on this clonotype: A read error may be the cause here, since a much bigger clone is one base away. The chain employs TRBV6-1 and TRBJ2-7; TRBD1 aligns across 7 bases. This CDR3 spans 14 amino acids. Germline CDR1 and CDR2: MNHNS and SASEGT. The CDR3 loop is CASRIGQDSYKQYV. The CDR3 DNA reads TGTGCCAGCAGGATAGGACAGGACTCCTACAAGCAGTACGTC.

This clonotype was observed at least ten times. A junction boundary mismatches the germline segment, possibly from a read error. DNA of the CDR3: TGTGCCAGCAGCCCAAAACGGGTGTTTGGAGCCAAAAACATTAAGTACTTC. It codes for CASSPKRVFGAKNIKYF. This chain links TRBV7-8 with TRBJ2-4; D call uncertain. Germline CDR1 reads SGHVS; CDR2 reads FQNEAQ. The CDR3 extends over 17 amino acids.

In its sample, this clonotype was seen many times. The rearrangement uses TRBV6-2 or TRBV6-3 and TRBJ2-5; 9 nucleotides line up with TRBD2. CDR3 length: 16 residues. The junction had 10 bases not matched to a gene; V was cut back by 3 bases and J by 5 bases. Germline V gene sequence: CDR1 MNHEY, CDR2 SVGEGT. Here the CDR3 DNA reads TGTGCCAGCAGTTATCCCAGACTAGCGGAGCGGGAGACCCAGTACTTC. It codes for CASSYPRLAERETQYF.

This clonotype has a handful of counts. The chain has TRBV6-5 and TRBJ2-7; D may be TRBD1 (6 bases). Germline loops: CDR1 MNHEY, CDR2 SVGAGI. The V and J ends lost 4 bases and 5 bases respectively, with 15 bases between them. The CDR3 has 14 amino acids. CDR3 in amino acids: CASSLVQGPHEQYF. The DNA of the CDR3 is TGTGCCAGCAGTTTAGTACAGGGTCCCCACGAGCAGTACTTC.

At least ten counts were recorded for this clonotype. The chain recombines TRBV27 with TRBJ2-7; the D gene is possibly TRBD1 (5 bases). CDR1 MNHEY and CDR2 SMNVEV come from the germline V gene (reference sequence). The CDR3 extends over 15 amino acids. V gave up 3 bases and J gave up 0 bases, with 12 bases separating them. The DNA for the CDR3 is TGTGCCAGCAGTTTGAGCAGGGCCAACTCCTACGAGCAGTACTTC. Translated: CASSLSRANSYEQYF.

This clonotype was seen many times. The genes are TRBV5-1 and TRBJ1-5; D is undetermined. The CDR3 has 15 amino acids. Trimming cost V 0 bases and J 4 bases, with 11 bases left between them. Germline CDR1 reads SGHRS; CDR2 reads YFSETQ. The CDR3 loop is CASSLESGLNQPQHF. The CDR3 DNA sequence: TGCGCCAGCAGCTTGGAGTCTGGTCTTAATCAGCCCCAGCATTTT.

This clonotype was recorded a few times. This chain joins TRBV7-2 and TRBJ1-1; the D gene is possibly TRBD1 (5 bases). The CDR3 runs 12 residues. CDR1 SGHTA and CDR2 FQGNSA come from the germline V gene. V was pared by 5 bases and J by 9 bases, with 13 bases between. In nucleotides, the CDR3 is TGTGCCAGCAGCCCGGCGGCAGGGAAAGCTTTCTTT. It codes for CASSPAAGKAFF.

This clonotype was counted at least ten times. For the CDR3, the DNA is TGTGCCAGCAGCCCTCAGGGTCTCCTTGGGGGAGAGCAGTACTTC. It codes for CASSPQGLLGGEQYF. The chain is built from TRBV12-3 or TRBV12-4 and TRBJ2-7; D tentatively reads TRBD1 or TRBD2 (5 bases each). This CDR3 is 15 amino acids long. V was shortened by 6 bases and J by 7 bases, with 22 bases between the two germline ends.

This clonotype was seen at least ten times. The V and J genes are TRBV19 and TRBJ2-7; 7 nucleotides agree with TRBD1. CDR1 and CDR2 from the germline V gene are LNHDA and SQIVND (reference sequence). V lost 2 bases to trimming and J lost 2 bases; unmatched junction nucleotides: 6. CDR3 length: 15 residues. CDR3 sequence reads: CASSIRDGTAYEQYF. In DNA, the CDR3 is TGTGCCAGTAGTATAAGGGACGGGACAGCCTACGAGCAGTACTTC.

This clonotype was observed many times. J is TRBJ2-5 and V is TRBV6-1, with a possible D match to TRBD2 (6 bases). The germline V gene has CDR1 MNHNS and CDR2 SASEGT. CDR3 length equals 15 residues. Trimming removed 3 bases at V and 4 bases at J, with 15 bases between. CDR3 residues: CASSEWGLGGETQYF. CDR3 bases: TGTGCCAGCAGTGAGTGGGGACTCGGGGGAGAGACCCAGTACTTC.

This clonotype was recorded many times. The chain recombines TRBV6-2 or TRBV6-3 with TRBJ1-1; perhaps TRBD1 as D (6 bases). The germline CDR1 and CDR2 sequences are MNHEY and SVGEGT. V was shortened by 2 bases and J by 0 bases, with 16 bases between the two germline ends. This CDR3 comprises 17 residues. In DNA, the CDR3 is TGTGCCAGCAGTTACCCTCCGAGAAGGGGGATGAACACTGAAGCTTTCTTT. This codes for CASSYPPRRGMNTEAFF.

This clonotype occurred a few times. The rearrangement uses TRBV6-5 and TRBJ2-5; D is ambiguous. The CDR3 extends over 15 amino acids. The germline gives CDR1 MNHEY, CDR2 SVGAGI. The V gene lost 0 bases and the J gene lost 1 base, with 9 bases spanning the gap. DNA for the CDR3: TGTGCCAGCAGTTACTCAGGAGCGACCCAAGAGACCCAGTACTTC. Amino acids: CASSYSGATQETQYF.

The table lists this clonotype with many counts. The genes are TRBV6-2 or TRBV6-3 and TRBJ2-5; D not resolved. The CDR3 spans 15 residues. V lost 2 bases and J 5 bases, leaving 15 bases between the germline ends. In germline, CDR1 is MNHEY, CDR2 SVGEGT. CDR3 DNA sequence: TGTGCCAGCAGTTACCTTAACCCGGGCGTTGAGACCCAGTACTTC. Protein sequence: CASSYLNPGVETQYF.

This clonotype was observed many times. This chain uses TRBV28 with TRBJ2-7; tentatively, D is TRBD2 (6 bases). Germline-derived CDR1 and CDR2 are MDHEN and SYDVKM. V was clipped by 3 bases and J by 2 bases, with 11 bases between them. The CDR3 runs to 14 residues. The CDR3 sequence is CASSLGGSPYEQYF. The CDR3 coding sequence is TGTGCCAGCAGTTTGGGGGGAAGTCCCTACGAGCAGTACTTC.

This clonotype has at least ten counts. This chain connects TRBV20-1 to TRBJ2-5, with 8 positions matching TRBD2. The V gene's germline CDR1 is DFQATT and CDR2 SNEGSKA (reference sequence). Losses at the gene ends were 0 bases for V and 2 bases for J; bases not matched to a gene: 5. This CDR3 spans 15 amino acids. The CDR3 region is CSARDVAGFQETQYF. CDR3 coding DNA: TGCAGTGCTAGAGATGTAGCGGGGTTTCAAGAGACCCAGTACTTC.

The chain employs TRBV28 and TRBJ2-7; 11 bases are shared with TRBD1. The ends lost 4 bases at V and 4 bases at J; junction bases unmatched: 6. The CDR3 length is 15 residues. Germline-derived CDR1 and CDR2 are MDHEN and SYDVKM. Written as DNA, the CDR3 is TGTGCCAGCAGTTCCGCCGGGACAGGGGGATACGAGCAGTACTTC. It yields the protein CASSSAGTGGYEQYF.

Many counts were recorded for this clonotype. With a much larger clone just one base away, this may be a read error. The gene calls are TRBV12-3 or TRBV12-4 and TRBJ1-1, with D maybe TRBD1 (6 bases). The CDR3 runs to 14 residues. Between the trimmed V and J ends, which lost 6 bases and 4 bases, there was a span of 15 bases. The CDR3 DNA follows: TGTGCCAGCAGGGCCAGACAGGTCAGCACTGAAGCTTTCTTT. It yields the protein CASRARQVSTEAFF.

This clonotype was counted many times. A junction end diverges from the germline sequence, so it may reflect a read error. The V gene is TRBV10-3, the J gene TRBJ2-2; 7 bases agree with TRBD1. The length of the CDR3 is 16 residues. Germline V CDR1 and CDR2: ENHRY, SYGVKD. The CDR3 DNA sequence: TGTGCCATCAGTCAGTCCGGGACAGACAACACCGGGGAGCTGTTTTTT. It encodes CAISQSGTDNTGELFF.

This chain uses TRBV30 with TRBJ1-2; TRBD1 is a possible D gene (5 bases). V was clipped by 1 base and J by 6 bases, with 6 bases between them. Germline CDR1 is GTSNPN and CDR2 is SVGIG (reference sequence). This CDR3 spans 11 amino acids. CDR3 nucleotides: TGTGCCTGGAGTGGGGGCGATGGCTACACCTTC. This codes for CAWSGGDGYTF. Combining the CDR3 with reference TRBV30 and TRBJ1-2 gives the whole variable domain SQTIHQWPATLVQPVGSPLSLECTVEGTSNPNLYWYRQAAGRGLQLLFYSVGIGQISSEVPQNLSASRPQDRQFILSSKKLLLSDSGFYLCAWSGGDGYTFGSGTRLTVV.

This clonotype was counted ten times or more. The genes are TRBV10-3 and TRBJ2-6; D remains unclear. Between the trimmed V and J ends, which lost 0 bases and 4 bases, there was a span of 10 bases. Germline assignment: CDR1 ENHRY and CDR2 SYGVKD. CDR3 length equals 16 residues. The CDR3 DNA reads TGTGCCATCAGTGAGTCAAAGCCGCACGGGGCCAACGTCCTGACTTTC. Translation: CAISESKPHGANVLTF.

The table lists this clonotype with many counts. Germline and junction disagree at one end, which may indicate a read error. The gene calls are TRBV6-4 and TRBJ1-1; a weak D match, TRBD1 (5 bases). There are 14 residues in the CDR3. The germline V gene has CDR1 MRHNA and CDR2 SNTAGT. CDR3 sequence (DNA): TGTGCCAGTGACGTAGGGGTAGGCTCGACTGGAGCTTTCTTT. As protein: CASDVGVGSTGAFF.

This clonotype was observed many times. The chain links TRBV7-8 to TRBJ1-5, with D unclear. The V and J ends lost 5 bases and 7 bases respectively, with 21 bases between them. This CDR3 is 16 amino acids long. From germline, CDR1 is SGHVS and CDR2 FQNEAQ. CDR3 amino acids: CASSPVAGLRAQPQHF. CDR3 in DNA: TGTGCCAGCAGCCCCGTGGCCGGGTTGAGGGCCCAGCCCCAGCATTTT.

The table lists this clonotype with many counts. The CDR3 loop reads CASSADRAGGLEQYF. The CDR3 DNA sequence: TGTGCCAGCAGCGCGGACAGGGCGGGGGGGCTTGAGCAGTACTTC. The rearrangement links TRBV7-2 to TRBJ2-7; tentative D call: TRBD2 (9 bases). CDR1 and CDR2 from the germline V gene are SGHTA and FQGNSA. The CDR3 totals 15 residues. Trimming stripped 5 bases from V and 7 bases from J, with 21 bases between.

This clonotype was recorded many times. The gene calls are TRBV12-3 or TRBV12-4 and TRBJ2-7, with no clear D. V shed 2 bases and J shed 5 bases, with 10 bases lying between them. The CDR3 sequence is 13 residues long. CDR3 coding DNA: TGTGCCAGCAGTTTAAGAGGATTCAACGAGCAGTACTTC. This encodes CASSLRGFNEQYF.

The chain employs TRBV12-3 or TRBV12-4 and TRBJ1-3, with 7 nucleotides matching TRBD1. J lost 0 bases, V lost 5 bases, and 7 bases had no gene match. The CDR3 extends over 16 amino acids. CDR3 region: CASSPLDRFSGNTIYF. CDR3 bases: TGTGCCAGCAGTCCGTTGGACAGGTTCTCTGGAAACACCATATATTTT.